The TCR beta chain under discussion was sequenced for a study of regulatory T cells in long-lasting Graves disease. Documented time point: newly diagnosed GD, antithyroid drugs for less than 3 months. Generation of the TCR library employed RNA extracted from PBMCs. Many counts were recorded for this clonotype. Germline CDR1 reads MNHEY; CDR2 reads SVGAGI. CDR3 length: 13 residues. Trimming took off 3 bases at V and 0 bases at J, with 5 bases between the two ends. According to the study, TCR beta libraries were built with iRepertoire HTBI primers and CDR3-region Arm-PCR. Study processing details: Detected in the samples were approximately 58 TRBV and approximately 14 TRBJ segments. TCRdb re-analysed the multiplex PCR reads in MiXCR, keeping a single row per CDR3 protein. What appears here as the V and J calls and clone size reflects TCRdb's work, not the paper's. In the table there are under 800,000 distinct CDR3 sequences, roughly 15% of which are singletons.

These same records also appear under a second study, on T cells in Graves' hyperthyroidism and ophthalmopathy. That report adds: The HTBI primer set drove a first-round RT-PCR of the TCR CDR3.

This TCR was sampled from a woman aged 30 to 39 with Graves disease. The chain joins TRBV6-5 to TRBJ1-1, with D uncertain. The specimen comprised peripheral blood mononuclear cells (PBMCs), sampled at new diagnosis, from a patient treated with antithyroid drugs. The CDR3 DNA is TGTGCCAGCAGTTATATTTTGAACACTGAAGCTTTCTTT. The encoded protein is CASSYILNTEAFF.